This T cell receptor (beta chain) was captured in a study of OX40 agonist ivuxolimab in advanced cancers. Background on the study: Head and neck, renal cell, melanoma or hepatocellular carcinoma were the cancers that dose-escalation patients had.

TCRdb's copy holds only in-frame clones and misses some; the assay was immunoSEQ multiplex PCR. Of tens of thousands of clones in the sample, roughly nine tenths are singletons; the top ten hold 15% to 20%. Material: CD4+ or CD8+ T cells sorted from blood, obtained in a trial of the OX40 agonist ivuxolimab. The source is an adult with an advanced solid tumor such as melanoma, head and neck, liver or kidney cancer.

CDR3 sequence: CASSLAPSGGTDTQYF. In DNA, the CDR3 is TGCGCCAGCAGCTTGGCTCCGAGCGGGGGCACAGATACGCAGTATTTT. The chain joins TRBV5-1 to TRBJ2-3, with 7 nucleotides matching TRBD2. The germline V gene has CDR1 SGHRS and CDR2 YFSETQ. The CDR3 contains 16 residues. The ends lost 0 bases at V and 1 base at J; junction bases unmatched: 5.